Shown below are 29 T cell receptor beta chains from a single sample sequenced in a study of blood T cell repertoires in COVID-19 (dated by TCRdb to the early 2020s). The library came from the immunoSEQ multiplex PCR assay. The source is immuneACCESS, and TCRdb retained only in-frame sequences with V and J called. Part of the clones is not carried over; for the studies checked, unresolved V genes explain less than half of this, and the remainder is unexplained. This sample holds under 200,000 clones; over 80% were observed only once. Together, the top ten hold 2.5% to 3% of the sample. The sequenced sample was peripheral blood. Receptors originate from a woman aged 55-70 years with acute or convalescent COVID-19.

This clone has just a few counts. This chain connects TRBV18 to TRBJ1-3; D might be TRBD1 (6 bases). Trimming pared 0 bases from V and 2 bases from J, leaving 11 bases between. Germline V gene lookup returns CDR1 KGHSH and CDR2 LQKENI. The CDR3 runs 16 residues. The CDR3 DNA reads TGTGCCAGCTCACCACCTGGGACATGGCCTGGAAACACCATATATTTT. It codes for CASSPPGTWPGNTIYF.

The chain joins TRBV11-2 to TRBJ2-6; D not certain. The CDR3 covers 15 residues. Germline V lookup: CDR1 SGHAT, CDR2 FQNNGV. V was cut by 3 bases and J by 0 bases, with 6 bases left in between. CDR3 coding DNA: TGTGCCAGCAGCTTCAGACTCTCTGGGGCCAACGTCCTGACTTTC. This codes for CASSFRLSGANVLTF.

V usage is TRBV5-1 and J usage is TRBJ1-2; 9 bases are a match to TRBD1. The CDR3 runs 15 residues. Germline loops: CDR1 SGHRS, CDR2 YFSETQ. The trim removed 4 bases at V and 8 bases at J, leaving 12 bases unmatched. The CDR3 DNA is TGCGCCAGCAGCCCGCGACCGGGACAGGGATCAGGCTACACCTTC. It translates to CASSPRPGQGSGYTF.

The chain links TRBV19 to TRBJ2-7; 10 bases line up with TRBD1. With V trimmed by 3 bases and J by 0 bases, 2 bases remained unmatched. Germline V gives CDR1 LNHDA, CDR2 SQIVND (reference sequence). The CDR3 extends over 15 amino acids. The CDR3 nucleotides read TGTGCCAGTAGTATGACAGGGGGCTTCTCCTACGAGCAGTACTTC. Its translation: CASSMTGGFSYEQYF.

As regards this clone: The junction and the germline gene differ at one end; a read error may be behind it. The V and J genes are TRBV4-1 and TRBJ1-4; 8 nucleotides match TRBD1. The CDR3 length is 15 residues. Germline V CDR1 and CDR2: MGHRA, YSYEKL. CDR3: CASSEEGTGGEKLFF. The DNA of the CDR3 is TGCGCCAGCAGCGAAGAAGGGACAGGAGGTGAAAAACTGTTTTTT.

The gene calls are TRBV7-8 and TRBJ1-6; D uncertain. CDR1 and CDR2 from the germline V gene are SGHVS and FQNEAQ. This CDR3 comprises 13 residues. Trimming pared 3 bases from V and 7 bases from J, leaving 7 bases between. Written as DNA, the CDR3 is TGTGCCAGCAGCTTGGGAGGGAATTCACCCCTCCACTTT. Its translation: CASSLGGNSPLHF.

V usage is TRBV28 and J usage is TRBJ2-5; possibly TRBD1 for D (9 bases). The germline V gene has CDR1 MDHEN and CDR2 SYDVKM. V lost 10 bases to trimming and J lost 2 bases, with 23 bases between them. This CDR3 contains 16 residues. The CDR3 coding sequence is TGTGCCACCGAGCGGGGGACAGGGTATTCTCAAGAGACCCAGTACTTC. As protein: CATERGTGYSQETQYF. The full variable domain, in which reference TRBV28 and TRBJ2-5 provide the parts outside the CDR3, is DVKVTQSSRYLVKRTGEKVFLECVQDMDHENMFWYRQDPGLGLRLIYFSYDVKMKEKGDIPEGYSVSREKKERFSLILESASTNQTSMYLCATERGTGYSQETQYFGPGTRLLVL.

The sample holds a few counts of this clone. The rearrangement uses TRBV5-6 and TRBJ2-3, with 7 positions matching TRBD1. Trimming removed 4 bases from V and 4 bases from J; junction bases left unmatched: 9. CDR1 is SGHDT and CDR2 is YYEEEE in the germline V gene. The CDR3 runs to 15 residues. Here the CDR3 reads CASSPPTGRPDTQYF. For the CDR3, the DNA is TGTGCCAGCAGCCCGCCGACAGGGCGCCCAGATACGCAGTATTTT.

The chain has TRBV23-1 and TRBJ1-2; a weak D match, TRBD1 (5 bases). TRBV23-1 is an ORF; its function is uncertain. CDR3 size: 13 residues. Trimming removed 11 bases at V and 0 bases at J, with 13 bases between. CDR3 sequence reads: CAAGGLPNYGYTF. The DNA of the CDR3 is TGCGCCGCCGGGGGTCTGCCTAACTATGGCTACACCTTC.

The CDR3 here is CASSLAGRGQSPLHF. CDR3 bases: TGTGCCAGCAGCTTAGCCGGCAGGGGGCAGTCACCCCTCCACTTT. The rearrangement uses TRBV7-8 and TRBJ1-6; 8 nucleotides agree with TRBD1. The germline V gene encodes CDR1 SGHVS and CDR2 FQNEAQ. V was clipped by 0 bases and J by 10 bases; unmatched bases: 5. This CDR3 region has 15 residues.

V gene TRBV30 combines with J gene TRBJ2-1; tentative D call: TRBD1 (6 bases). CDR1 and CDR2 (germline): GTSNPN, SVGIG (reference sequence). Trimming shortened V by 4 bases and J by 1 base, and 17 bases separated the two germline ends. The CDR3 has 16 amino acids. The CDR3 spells CAWTLTGSSSYNEQFF. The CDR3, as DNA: TGTGCCTGGACCCTCACAGGGTCTTCTTCCTACAATGAGCAGTTCTTC.

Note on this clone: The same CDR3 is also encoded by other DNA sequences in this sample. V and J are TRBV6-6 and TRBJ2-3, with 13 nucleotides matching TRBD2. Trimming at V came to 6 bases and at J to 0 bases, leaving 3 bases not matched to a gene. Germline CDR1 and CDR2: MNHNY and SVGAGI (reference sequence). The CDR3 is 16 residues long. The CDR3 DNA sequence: TGTGCCAGCAGCCGGACTAGCGGGGGCAGCACAGATACGCAGTATTTT. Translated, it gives CASSRTSGGSTDTQYF.

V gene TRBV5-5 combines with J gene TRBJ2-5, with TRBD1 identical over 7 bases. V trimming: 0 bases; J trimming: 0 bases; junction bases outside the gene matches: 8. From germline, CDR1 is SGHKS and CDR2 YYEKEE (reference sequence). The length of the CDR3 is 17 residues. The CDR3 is CASSLGGRTGDQETQYF. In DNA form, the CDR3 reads TGTGCCAGCAGCTTGGGGGGGCGAACAGGGGACCAAGAGACCCAGTACTTC.

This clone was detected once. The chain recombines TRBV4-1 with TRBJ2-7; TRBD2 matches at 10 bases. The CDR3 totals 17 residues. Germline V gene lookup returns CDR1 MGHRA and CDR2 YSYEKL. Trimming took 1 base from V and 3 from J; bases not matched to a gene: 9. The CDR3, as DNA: TGCGCCAGCAGCCAAGGTGCGGCTAGCGGGGGCTTCTACGAGCAGTACTTC. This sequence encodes CASSQGAASGGFYEQYF.

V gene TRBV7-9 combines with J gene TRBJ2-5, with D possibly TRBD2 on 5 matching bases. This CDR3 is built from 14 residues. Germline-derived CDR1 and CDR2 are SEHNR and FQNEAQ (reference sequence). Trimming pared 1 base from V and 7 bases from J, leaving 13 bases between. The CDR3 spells CASSLDGLGGTQYF. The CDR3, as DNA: TGTGCCAGCAGCTTAGACGGCCTTGGAGGGACCCAGTACTTC.

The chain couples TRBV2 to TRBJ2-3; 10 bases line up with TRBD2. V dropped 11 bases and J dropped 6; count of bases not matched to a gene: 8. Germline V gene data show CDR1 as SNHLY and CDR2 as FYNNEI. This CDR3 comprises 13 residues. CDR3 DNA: TGTGCCGGAGGGACTAGCGAGTTGGATACGCAGTATTTT. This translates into CAGGTSELDTQYF.

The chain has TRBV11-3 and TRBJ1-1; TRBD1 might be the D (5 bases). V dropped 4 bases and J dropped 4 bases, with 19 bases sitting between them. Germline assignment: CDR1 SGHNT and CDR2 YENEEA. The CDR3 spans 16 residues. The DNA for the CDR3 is TGTGCCAGCAGCTCCTCAATGGGGGGGATCGGCACTGAAGCTTTCTTT. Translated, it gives CASSSSMGGIGTEAFF.

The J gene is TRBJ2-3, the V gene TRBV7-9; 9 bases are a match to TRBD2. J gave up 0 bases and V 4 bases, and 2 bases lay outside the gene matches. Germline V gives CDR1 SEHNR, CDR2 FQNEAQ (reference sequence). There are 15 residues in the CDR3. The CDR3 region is CASSSAGGSTDTQYF. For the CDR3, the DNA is TGTGCCAGCAGCTCAGCGGGGGGAAGCACAGATACGCAGTATTTT.

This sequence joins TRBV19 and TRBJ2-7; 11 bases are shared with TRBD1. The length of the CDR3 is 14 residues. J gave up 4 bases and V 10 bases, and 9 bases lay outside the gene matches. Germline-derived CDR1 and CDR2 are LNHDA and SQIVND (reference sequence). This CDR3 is CATRRTGGLYEQYF. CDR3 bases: TGTGCCACTCGCCGGACAGGGGGCTTGTACGAGCAGTACTTC.

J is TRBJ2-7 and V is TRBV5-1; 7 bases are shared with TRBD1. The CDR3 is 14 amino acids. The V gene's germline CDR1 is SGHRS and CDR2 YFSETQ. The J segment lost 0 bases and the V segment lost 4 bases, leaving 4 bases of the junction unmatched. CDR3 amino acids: CASSPTGSSYEQYF. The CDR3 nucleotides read TGCGCCAGCAGCCCGACAGGGAGCTCCTACGAGCAGTACTTC.

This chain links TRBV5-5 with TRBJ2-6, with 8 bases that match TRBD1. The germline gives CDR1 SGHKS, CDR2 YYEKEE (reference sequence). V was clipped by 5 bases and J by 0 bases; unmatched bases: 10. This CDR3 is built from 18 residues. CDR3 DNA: TGTGCCAGCAGACTCAGGACAGGGACAAGCTCTGGGGCCAACGTCCTGACTTTC. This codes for CASRLRTGTSSGANVLTF.

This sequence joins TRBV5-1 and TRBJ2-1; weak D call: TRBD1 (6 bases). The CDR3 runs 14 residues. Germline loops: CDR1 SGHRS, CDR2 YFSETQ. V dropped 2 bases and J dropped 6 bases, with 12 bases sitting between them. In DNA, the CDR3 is TGCGCCAGCAGCTTCGAGGGCAGGGGCAATGAGCAGTTCTTC. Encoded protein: CASSFEGRGNEQFF.

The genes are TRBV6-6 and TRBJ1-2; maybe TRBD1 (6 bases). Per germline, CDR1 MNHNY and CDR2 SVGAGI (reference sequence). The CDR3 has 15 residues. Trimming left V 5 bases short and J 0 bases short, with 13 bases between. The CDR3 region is CASSAPGQANYGYTF. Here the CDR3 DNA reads TGTGCCAGCAGTGCCCCGGGACAAGCTAACTATGGCTACACCTTC.

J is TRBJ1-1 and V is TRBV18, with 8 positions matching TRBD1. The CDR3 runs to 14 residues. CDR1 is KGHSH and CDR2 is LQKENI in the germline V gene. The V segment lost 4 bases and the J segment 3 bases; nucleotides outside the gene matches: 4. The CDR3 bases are TGTGCCAGCTCACATAAGGACAGGGACACTGAAGCTTTCTTT. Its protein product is CASSHKDRDTEAFF.

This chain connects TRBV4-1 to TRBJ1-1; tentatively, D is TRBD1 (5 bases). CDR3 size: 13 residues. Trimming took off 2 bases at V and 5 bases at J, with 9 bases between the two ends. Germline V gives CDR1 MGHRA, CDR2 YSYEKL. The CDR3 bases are TGCGCCAGCAGCCAAAGCAGGGTTACTGAAGCTTTCTTT. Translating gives CASSQSRVTEAFF.

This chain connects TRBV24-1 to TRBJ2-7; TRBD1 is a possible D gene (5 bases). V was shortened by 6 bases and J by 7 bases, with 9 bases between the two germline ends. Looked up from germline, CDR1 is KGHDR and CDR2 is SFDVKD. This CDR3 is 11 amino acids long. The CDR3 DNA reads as TGTGCCACCAGTAGGGGAAGGGAGCAGTACTTC. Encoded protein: CATSRGREQYF.

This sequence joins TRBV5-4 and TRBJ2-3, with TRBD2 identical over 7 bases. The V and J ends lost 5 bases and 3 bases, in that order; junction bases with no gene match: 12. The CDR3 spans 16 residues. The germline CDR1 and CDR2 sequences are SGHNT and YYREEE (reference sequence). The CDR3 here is CASSSPPLARTDTQYF. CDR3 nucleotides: TGTGCCAGCAGTTCCCCTCCACTAGCGAGAACAGATACGCAGTATTTT.

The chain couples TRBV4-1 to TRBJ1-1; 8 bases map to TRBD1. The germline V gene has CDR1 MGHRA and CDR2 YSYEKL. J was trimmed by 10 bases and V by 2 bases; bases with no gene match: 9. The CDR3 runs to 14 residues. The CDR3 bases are TGCGCCAGCAGCCAAAGTAGGGACAGGAGGGTAGCTTTCTTT. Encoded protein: CASSQSRDRRVAFF.

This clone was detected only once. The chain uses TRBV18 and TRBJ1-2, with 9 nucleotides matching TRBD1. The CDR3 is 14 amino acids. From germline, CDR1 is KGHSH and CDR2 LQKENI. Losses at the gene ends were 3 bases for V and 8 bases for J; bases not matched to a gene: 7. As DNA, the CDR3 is TGTGCCAGCTCACCGGAACAGGGGGCGCAGGGCTACACCTTC. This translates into CASSPEQGAQGYTF.